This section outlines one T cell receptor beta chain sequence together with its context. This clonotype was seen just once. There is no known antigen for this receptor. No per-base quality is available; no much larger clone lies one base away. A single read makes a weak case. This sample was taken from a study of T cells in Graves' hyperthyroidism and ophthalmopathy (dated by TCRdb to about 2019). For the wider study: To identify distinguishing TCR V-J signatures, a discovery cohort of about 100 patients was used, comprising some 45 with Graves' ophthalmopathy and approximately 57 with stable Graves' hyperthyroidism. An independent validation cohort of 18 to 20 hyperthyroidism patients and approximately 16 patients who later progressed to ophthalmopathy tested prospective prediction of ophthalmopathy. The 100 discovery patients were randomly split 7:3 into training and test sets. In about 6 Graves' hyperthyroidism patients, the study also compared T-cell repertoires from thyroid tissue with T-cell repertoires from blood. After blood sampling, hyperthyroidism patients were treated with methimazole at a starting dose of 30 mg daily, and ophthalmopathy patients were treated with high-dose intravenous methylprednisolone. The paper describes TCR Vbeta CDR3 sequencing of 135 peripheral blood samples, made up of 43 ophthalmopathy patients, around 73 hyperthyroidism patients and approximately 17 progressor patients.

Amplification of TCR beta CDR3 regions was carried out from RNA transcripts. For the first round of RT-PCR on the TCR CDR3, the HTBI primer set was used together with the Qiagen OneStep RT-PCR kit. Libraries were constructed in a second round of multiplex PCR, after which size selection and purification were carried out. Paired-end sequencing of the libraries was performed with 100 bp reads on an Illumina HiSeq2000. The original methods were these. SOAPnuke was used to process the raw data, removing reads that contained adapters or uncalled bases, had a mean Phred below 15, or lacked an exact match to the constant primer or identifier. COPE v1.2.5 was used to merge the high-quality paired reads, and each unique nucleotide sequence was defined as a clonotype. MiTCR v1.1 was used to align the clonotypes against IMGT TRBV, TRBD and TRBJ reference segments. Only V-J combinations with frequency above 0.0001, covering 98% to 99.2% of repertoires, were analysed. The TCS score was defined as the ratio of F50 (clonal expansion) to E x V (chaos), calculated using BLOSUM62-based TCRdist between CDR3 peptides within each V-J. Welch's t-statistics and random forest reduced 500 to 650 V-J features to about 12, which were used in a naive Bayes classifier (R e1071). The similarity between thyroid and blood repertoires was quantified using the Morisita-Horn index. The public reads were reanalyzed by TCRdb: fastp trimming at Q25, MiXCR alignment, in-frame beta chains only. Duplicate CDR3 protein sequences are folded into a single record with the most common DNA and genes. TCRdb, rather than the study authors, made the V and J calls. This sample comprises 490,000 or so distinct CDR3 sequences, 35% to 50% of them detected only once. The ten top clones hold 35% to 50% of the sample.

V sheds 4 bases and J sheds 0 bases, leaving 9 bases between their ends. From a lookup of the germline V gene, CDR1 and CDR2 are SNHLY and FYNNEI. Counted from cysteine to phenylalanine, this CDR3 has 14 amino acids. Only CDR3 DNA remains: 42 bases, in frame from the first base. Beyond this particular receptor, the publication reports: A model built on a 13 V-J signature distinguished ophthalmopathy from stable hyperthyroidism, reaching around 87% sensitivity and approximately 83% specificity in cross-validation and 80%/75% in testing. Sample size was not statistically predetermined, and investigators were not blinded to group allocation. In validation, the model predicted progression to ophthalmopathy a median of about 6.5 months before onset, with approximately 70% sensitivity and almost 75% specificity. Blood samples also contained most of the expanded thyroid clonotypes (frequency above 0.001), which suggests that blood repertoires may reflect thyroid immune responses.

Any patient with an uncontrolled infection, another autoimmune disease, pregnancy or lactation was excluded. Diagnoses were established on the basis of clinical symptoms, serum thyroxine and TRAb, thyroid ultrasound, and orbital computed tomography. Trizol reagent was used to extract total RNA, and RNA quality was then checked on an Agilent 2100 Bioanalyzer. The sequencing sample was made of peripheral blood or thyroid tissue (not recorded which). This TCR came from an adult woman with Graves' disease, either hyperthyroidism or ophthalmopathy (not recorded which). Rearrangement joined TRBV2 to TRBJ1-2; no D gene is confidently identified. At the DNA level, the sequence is TGTGCCAGCAGTGGGGGTAGTGCTAACTATGGCTACACCTTC. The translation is CASSGGSANYGYTF. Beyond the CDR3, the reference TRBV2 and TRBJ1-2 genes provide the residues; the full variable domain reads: EPEVTQTPSHQVTQMGQEVILRCVPISNHLYFYWYRQILGQKVEFLVSFYNNEISEKSEIFDDQFSVERPDGSNFTLKIRSTKLEDSAMYFCASSGGSANYGYTFGSGTRLTVV.